This section outlines one TCR beta chain sequence together with its context. V dropped 11 bases and J dropped 7 bases, with 14 bases sitting between them. The germline V gene has CDR1 SGHVS and CDR2 FNYEAQ. The CDR3 spans 12 residues. The source of the sample is a study of OX40 agonist ivuxolimab in advanced cancers. Sequencing was performed with immunoSEQ multiplex PCR; in TCRdb, only in-frame clones are kept and a portion is missing. The sample records some 11,000 clones, roughly three quarters being singletons. Sequences were derived from CD4+ or CD8+ T cells sorted from blood, sampled in a trial of the OX40 agonist ivuxolimab. The chain uses TRBV7-6 and TRBJ2-2; D is unclear. The sequence was collected from an adult with an advanced solid tumor such as melanoma, head and neck, liver or kidney cancer. This chain's CDR3 is CAGSPFGGELFF. The CDR3 coding sequence is TGTGCCGGCTCCCCGTTTGGCGGGGAGCTGTTTTTT. Full variable domain (outside the CDR3, taken from reference TRBV7-6 and TRBJ2-2): GAGVSQSPRYKVTKRGQDVALRCDPISGHVSLYWYRQALGQGPEFLTYFNYEAQQDKSGLPNDRFSAERPEGSISTLTIQRTEQRDSAMYRCAGSPFGGELFFGEGSRLTVL.